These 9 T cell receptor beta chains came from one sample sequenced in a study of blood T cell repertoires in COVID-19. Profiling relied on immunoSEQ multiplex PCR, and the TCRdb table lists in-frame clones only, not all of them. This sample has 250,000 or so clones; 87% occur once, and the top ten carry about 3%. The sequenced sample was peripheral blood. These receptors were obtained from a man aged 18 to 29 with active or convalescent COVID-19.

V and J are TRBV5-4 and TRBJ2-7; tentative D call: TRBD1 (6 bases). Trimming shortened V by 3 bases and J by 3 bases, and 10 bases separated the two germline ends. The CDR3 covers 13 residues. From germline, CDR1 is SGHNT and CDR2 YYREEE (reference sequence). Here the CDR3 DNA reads TGTGCCAGCAGCTACGACAGGCGCTACGAGCAGTACTTC. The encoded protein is CASSYDRRYEQYF.

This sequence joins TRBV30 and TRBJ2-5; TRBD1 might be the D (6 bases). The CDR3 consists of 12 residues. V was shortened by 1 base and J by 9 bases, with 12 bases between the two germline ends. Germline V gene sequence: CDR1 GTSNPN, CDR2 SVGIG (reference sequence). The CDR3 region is CAWSGQASPQYF. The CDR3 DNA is TGTGCCTGGAGTGGACAGGCCTCGCCCCAGTACTTC.

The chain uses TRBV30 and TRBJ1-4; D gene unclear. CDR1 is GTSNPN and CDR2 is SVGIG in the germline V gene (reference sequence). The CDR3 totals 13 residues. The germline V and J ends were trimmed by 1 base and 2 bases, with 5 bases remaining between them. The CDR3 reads CAWSAGTNEKLFF. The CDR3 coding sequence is TGTGCCTGGAGTGCCGGGACTAATGAAAAACTGTTTTTT.

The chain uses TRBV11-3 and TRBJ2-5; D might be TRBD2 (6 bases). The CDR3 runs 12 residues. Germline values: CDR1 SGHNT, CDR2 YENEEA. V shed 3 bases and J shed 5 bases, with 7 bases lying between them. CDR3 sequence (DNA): TGTGCCAGCAGCTTCCGGGGGGAGACCCAGTACTTC. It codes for CASSFRGETQYF.

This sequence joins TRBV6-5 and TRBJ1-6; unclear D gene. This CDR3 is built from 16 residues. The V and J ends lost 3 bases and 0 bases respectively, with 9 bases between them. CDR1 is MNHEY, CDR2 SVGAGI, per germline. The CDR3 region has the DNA TGTGCCAGCAGTTATTCGAGGCGCTCCTATAATTCACCCCTCCACTTT. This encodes CASSYSRRSYNSPLHF.

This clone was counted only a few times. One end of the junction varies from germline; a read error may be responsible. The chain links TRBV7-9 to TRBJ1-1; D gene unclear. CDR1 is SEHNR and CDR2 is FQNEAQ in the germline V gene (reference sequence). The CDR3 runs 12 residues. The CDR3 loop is CASSLDNSEAFF. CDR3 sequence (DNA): TGTGCCAGCAGCTTAGATAACAGTGAAGCTTTCTTT.

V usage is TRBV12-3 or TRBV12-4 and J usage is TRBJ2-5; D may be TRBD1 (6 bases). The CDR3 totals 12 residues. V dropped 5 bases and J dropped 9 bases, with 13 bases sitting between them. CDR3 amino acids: CASSPQGSAQYF. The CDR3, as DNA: TGTGCCAGCAGTCCCCAGGGGAGCGCCCAGTACTTC.

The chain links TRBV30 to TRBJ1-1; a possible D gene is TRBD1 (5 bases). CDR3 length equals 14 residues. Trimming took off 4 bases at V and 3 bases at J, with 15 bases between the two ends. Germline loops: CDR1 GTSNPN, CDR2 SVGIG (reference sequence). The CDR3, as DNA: TGTGCCTGGACAGGGAGGTTTCAAGACACTGAAGCTTTCTTT. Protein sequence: CAWTGRFQDTEAFF. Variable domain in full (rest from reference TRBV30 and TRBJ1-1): SQTIHQWPATLVQPVGSPLSLECTVEGTSNPNLYWYRQAAGRGLQLLFYSVGIGQISSEVPQNLSASRPQDRQFILSSKKLLLSDSGFYLCAWTGRFQDTEAFFGQGTRLTVV.

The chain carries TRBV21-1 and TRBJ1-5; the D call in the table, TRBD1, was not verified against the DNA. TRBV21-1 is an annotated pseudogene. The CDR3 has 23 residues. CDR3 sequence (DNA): TGTGCCAGCAGCGCCATACCCCAAACATGGGGGCGCTTCAGGGGCTATAGCAATCAGCCCCAGCATTTT. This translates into CASSAIPQTWGRFRGYSNQPQHF.